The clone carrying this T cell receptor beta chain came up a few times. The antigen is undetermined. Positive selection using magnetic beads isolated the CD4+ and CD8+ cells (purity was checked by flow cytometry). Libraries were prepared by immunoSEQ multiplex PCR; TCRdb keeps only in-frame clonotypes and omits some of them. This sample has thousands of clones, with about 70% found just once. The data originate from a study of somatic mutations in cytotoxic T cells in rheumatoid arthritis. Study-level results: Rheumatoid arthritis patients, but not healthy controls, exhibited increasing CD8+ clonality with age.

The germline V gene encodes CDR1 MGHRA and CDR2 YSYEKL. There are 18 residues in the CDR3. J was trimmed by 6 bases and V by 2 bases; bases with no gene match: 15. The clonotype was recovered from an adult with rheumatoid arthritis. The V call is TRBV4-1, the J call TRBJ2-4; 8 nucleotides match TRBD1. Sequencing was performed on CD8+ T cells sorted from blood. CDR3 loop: CASSQPLQTGDPGNIQYF. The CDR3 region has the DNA TGCGCCAGCAGCCAACCACTTCAGACAGGGGACCCAGGAAACATTCAGTACTTC.